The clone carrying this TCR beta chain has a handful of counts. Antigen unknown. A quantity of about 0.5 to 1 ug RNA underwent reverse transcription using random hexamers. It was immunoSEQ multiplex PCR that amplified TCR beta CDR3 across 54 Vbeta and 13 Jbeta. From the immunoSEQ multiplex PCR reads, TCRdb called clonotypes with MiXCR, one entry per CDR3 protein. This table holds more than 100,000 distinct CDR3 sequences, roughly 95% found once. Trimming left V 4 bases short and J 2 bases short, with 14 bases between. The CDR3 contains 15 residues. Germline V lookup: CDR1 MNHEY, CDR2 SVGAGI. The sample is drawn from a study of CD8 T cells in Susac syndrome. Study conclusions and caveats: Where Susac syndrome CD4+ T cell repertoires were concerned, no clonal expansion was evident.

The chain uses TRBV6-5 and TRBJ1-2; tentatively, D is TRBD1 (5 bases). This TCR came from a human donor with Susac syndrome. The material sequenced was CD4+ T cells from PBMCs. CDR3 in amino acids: CASSSVGHINYGYTF. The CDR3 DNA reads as TGTGCCAGCAGTTCGGTTGGACATATCAACTATGGCTACACCTTC.